A single sample is the source of the 7 T cell receptor beta chains below, sequenced in a study of T cell repertoires in cytomegalovirus infection. TCRdb reprocessed the reads via MiXCR and lists one record per CDR3 protein. The repertoire holds approximately 150,000 distinct CDR3 sequences, with roughly 20% as singletons. For these TCRs, the target antigens are not known. Specimen: CD8+ T cells from cultured PBMCs, collected from culture after CMV antigen stimulation. These receptors all stem from a human donor in good health (CMV status not recorded). Some clones in this sample may be carry-over from other donors' samples.

V is TRBV2 and J is TRBJ2-7; no reliable D call. The CDR3 spans 13 residues. Germline V gene data show CDR1 as SNHLY and CDR2 as FYNNEI. V lost 3 bases to trimming and J lost 5 bases, with 11 bases between them. The CDR3 DNA reads TGTGCCAGCAGTGACTCCATTCCCGACGAGCAGTACTTC. Amino acid sequence: CASSDSIPDEQYF.

The sample holds a few counts of this clonotype. The rearrangement links TRBV19 to TRBJ2-1, with 13 bases lining up with TRBD2. The CDR3 covers 19 residues. Germline CDR1 is LNHDA and CDR2 is SQIVND (reference sequence). Germline trimming cut 2 bases from V and 0 bases from J; bases unmatched to any gene: 7. In DNA form, the CDR3 reads TGTGCCAGTAGTATAAAGGGACTAGCGGGGCTGAGCTCCTACAATGAGCAGTTCTTC. It specifies CASSIKGLAGLSSYNEQFF.

The genes are TRBV6-1 and TRBJ2-5; 13 positions agree with TRBD2. V lost 2 bases to trimming and J lost 6 bases; unmatched junction nucleotides: 3. This CDR3 is built from 15 residues. Germline lookup yields CDR1 MNHNS and CDR2 SASEGT. CDR3 region: CASSETSGGAQTQYF. In nucleotides, the CDR3 is TGTGCCAGCAGTGAAACTAGCGGGGGGGCACAGACCCAGTACTTC.

The V call is TRBV6-2 or TRBV6-3, the J call TRBJ2-1; no firm D call. Germline CDR1 is MNHEY and CDR2 is SVGEGT. V lost 4 bases, J lost 6 bases, and 10 bases lay in between. The CDR3 runs 13 residues. CDR3 sequence (DNA): TGTGCCAGCAGTTCGGTCAGGAGCAATGAGCAGTTCTTC. It is translated as CASSSVRSNEQFF.

The chain joins TRBV7-4 to TRBJ1-5; D perhaps matches TRBD1 (6 bases). V shed 3 bases and J shed 1 base, with 16 bases lying between them. Germline CDR1 is SGHVT and CDR2 is SQSDAQ. The CDR3 extends over 17 amino acids. CDR3 loop: CASSFQLGGGSNQPQHF. CDR3 in DNA: TGTGCCAGCAGCTTCCAGTTGGGGGGCGGAAGCAATCAGCCCCAGCATTTT.

This chain uses TRBV7-2 with TRBJ1-4; D remains ambiguous. V was trimmed by 5 bases and J by 7 bases, leaving 14 bases between them. Germline CDR1 is SGHTA and CDR2 is FQGNSA. The CDR3 runs 14 residues. CDR3 nucleotides: TGTGCCAGCAGCCCAACGGGGTGGAGTGAAAAACTGTTTTTT. It translates to CASSPTGWSEKLFF.

This clonotype was counted between two and nine times. J is TRBJ2-2 and V is TRBV7-9; D perhaps matches TRBD2 (7 bases). The CDR3 is made up of 18 amino acids. Germline lookup yields CDR1 SEHNR and CDR2 FQNEAQ (reference sequence). Trimming removed 9 bases from V and 6 bases from J, with 29 bases in between. CDR3 amino acids: CASGGGTTGEIGSGELFF. As DNA, the CDR3 is TGTGCCAGTGGAGGGGGGACTACAGGAGAAATTGGATCCGGGGAGCTGTTTTTT. The full variable domain, rest sourced from reference TRBV7-9 and TRBJ2-2, is DTGVSQNPRHKITKRGQNVTFRCDPISEHNRLYWYRQTLGQGPEFLTYFQNEAQLEKSRLLSDRFSAERPKGSFSTLEIQRTEQGDSAMYLCASGGGTTGEIGSGELFFGEGSRLTVL.